This T cell receptor beta chain was captured in a study of T cell responses to AZD1222 COVID-19 vaccine (dated by TCRdb to about 2021). Regarding the study in general: A total of approximately 240 trial participants underwent TCR sequencing, of whom about 210 had received two doses of AZD1222 and approximately 26 had received two doses of the MenACWY control vaccine. Enrollment into the trials was organized by age into subgroups of 18-55, 56-69 and 70-plus years, and those subgroups contained roughly 140, 27 and 60 TCR-sequenced participants, respectively.

The research as a whole found: The vaccine-associated CD4 TCRs covered the entire spike protein, and the dominant responses fell in regions 160-218 and 743-854. Conclusions about previously exposed vaccinees are limited, since just 6 or 7 AZD1222 recipients were seropositive for SARS-CoV-2 at baseline. Most participants were white British and females outnumbered males, and the authors suggested that clonal diversity may have been underestimated. After two AZD1222 doses, both the breadth and the depth of spike-specific TCRs were significantly higher than at day 0 and than in MenACWY recipients. Because no day 14 peak-response samples were available, the repertoires could be characterized only after the peak T cell response. In the small 56-69-year group, the increase in depth fell short of significance, most likely because of low power. Epitopes outside the regions mutated in the B.1.351 and B.1.1.7 variants were reportedly recognized by nearly half of the unique spike-specific TCRs.

The CDR3 regions of human TCRbeta chains were subjected to immunosequencing. The published analysis was carried out like this. Repertoire TCRs were checked for matches against a reference library of SARS-CoV-2-specific TCRs that had been generated using the MIRA antigen-specificity platform. Breadth was defined as the fraction of unique TCRs that were SARS-CoV-2-associated. Depth was defined as the fraction of total T cells that were SARS-CoV-2-associated. Using the MIRA data, each spike-specific TCR was mapped to the spike region that the TCR reacts to and placed in a CD4 or CD8 class. Log10-transformed breadth and depth values were compared by one-way ANOVA with Sidak's multiple comparisons tests. In TCRdb, the immuneACCESS table is reduced to in-frame sequences with V and J assigned. These tables do not hold every clone; where another copy was compared, an unresolved V gene accounts for under half, and the others remain unexplained. V and J calls and clone size are as listed in that table; D and trimming were resolved from the DNA. The sample table records 100,000 to 150,000 clones; 80% to 95% of these occur just once. Together, the top ten hold roughly 7.9% of the sample.

To note about this clone: Its antigen target is currently unknown. Base qualities are missing; no much larger clone stands one base away.

This sample's time point label indicates: about 28 days (+/-7) after the second vaccine dose. AZD1222 recipients whose second dose came at about 4 weeks and those whose second dose came at about 12 weeks were combined into one group, since spike-specific TCR depth and breadth did not differ between the two schedules. Vaccinee samples were obtained from the UK trials COV001 and COV002, which included a single-blind randomized controlled phase 2/3 trial of AZD1222 (ChAdOx1 nCoV-19) in healthy adults. Trial participant PBMC samples were collected at day 0 and day 28 after the second dose for TCRbeta chain sequencing. From a lookup of the germline V gene, CDR1 and CDR2 are MNHEY and SVGAGI. The CDR3 contains 15 residues, cysteine and phenylalanine counted. Just the 45-base CDR3 DNA is kept, in frame starting at base 1. The junction shows trimming of 8 bases on V and 4 bases on J, plus 20 bases between the germline ends.

The chain is made from TRBV6-5 and TRBJ1-2; the D gene is possibly TRBD1, with 6 bases matching. The receptor comes from an adult who received the AZD1222 COVID-19 vaccine. The sample was peripheral blood, taken 28 days after the second AZD1222 dose. The DNA sequence is TGTGCCAGCGCCAGATTACAGGGAGCTGCCTATGGCTACACCTTC. Its protein is CASARLQGAAYGYTF.